These 10 T cell receptor beta chains were all obtained from the same sample, sequenced in a study of blood T cell repertoires in COVID-19. The protocol was immunoSEQ multiplex PCR, while the TCRdb copy is restricted to in-frame clones and leaves out a portion. The sample consists of some 44,000 clones, approximately 90% of them appearing once. Material: peripheral blood. These TCRs come from a human donor in a cohort sampled during active COVID-19.

This chain uses TRBV7-2 with TRBJ1-2; weak D call: TRBD1 (6 bases). Deletions cut 5 bases from V and 8 bases from J, with 15 bases between. The germline gives CDR1 SGHTA, CDR2 FQGNSA. The length of the CDR3 is 13 residues. The CDR3 loop is CASSALGAPGYTF. For the CDR3, the DNA is TGTGCCAGCAGCGCCTTGGGGGCTCCCGGCTACACCTTC. Based on the CDR3 plus reference TRBV7-2 and TRBJ1-2, the full variable domain is GAGVSQSPSNKVTEKGKDVELRCDPISGHTALYWYRQSLGQGLEFLIYFQGNSAPDKSGLPSDRFSAERTGGSVSTLTIQRTQQEDSAVYLCASSALGAPGYTFGSGTRLTVV.

The V and J genes are TRBV5-1 and TRBJ1-3; a weak D match, TRBD1 (5 bases). The germline CDR1 and CDR2 sequences are SGHRS and YFSETQ. V was pared by 0 bases and J by 7 bases, with 14 bases between. This CDR3 has 15 residues. In DNA, the CDR3 is TGCGCCAGCAGCTTGGATGGCAGGGAGGTCAACACCATATATTTT. Encoded protein: CASSLDGREVNTIYF.

CDR3 amino acids: CASSSQGGELFF. DNA for the CDR3: TGTGCCAGCAGTTCCCAGGGCGGGGAGCTGTTTTTT. V gene TRBV6-5 combines with J gene TRBJ2-2, with D perhaps matching TRBD1 (5 bases). The germline V gene has CDR1 MNHEY and CDR2 SVGAGI. The CDR3 contains 12 residues. The ends were cut back, 4 bases at V and 7 bases at J, with 7 bases in the middle.

The rearrangement joins TRBV13 to TRBJ2-1, with TRBD2 as a possible D gene (6 bases). This CDR3 has 16 amino acids. V was trimmed by 0 bases and J by 1 base, leaving 10 bases between them. CDR1 is PRHDT and CDR2 is FYEKMQ in the germline V gene (reference sequence). The CDR3 loop reads CASSLGLRGSYNEQFF. CDR3 nucleotide sequence: TGTGCCAGCAGCTTAGGCCTCCGGGGGTCCTACAATGAGCAGTTCTTC.

This clone was counted between two and nine times. The gene calls are TRBV11-2 and TRBJ2-1; unclear D gene. The V gene's germline CDR1 is SGHAT and CDR2 FQNNGV. The CDR3 sequence is 14 residues long. Between the trimmed V and J ends, which lost 4 bases and 5 bases, there was a span of 12 bases. This chain's CDR3 is CASSSRLRNNEQFF. Here the CDR3 DNA reads TGTGCCAGCAGCTCCCGGTTACGTAACAATGAGCAGTTCTTC.

This rearrangement joins TRBV30 to TRBJ2-1, with D perhaps TRBD1 (5 bases). Trimming removed 3 bases at V and 9 bases at J, with 21 bases between. Germline V gives CDR1 GTSNPN, CDR2 SVGIG (reference sequence). The CDR3 is made up of 15 amino acids. CDR3 in amino acids: CAWRDIQGGGIEQFF. CDR3 nucleotide sequence: TGTGCCTGGAGGGACATTCAGGGCGGCGGCATTGAGCAGTTCTTC.

J is TRBJ2-5 and V is TRBV7-5; TRBD1, the table's D call, lacks a check against the DNA. TRBV7-5 is a pseudogene locus. This CDR3 is 14 amino acids long. The CDR3 DNA sequence: TGTGCCAGAAGCGATATACCCCGTCAGTTGGCCCAGTACTTC. It codes for CARSDIPRQLAQYF.

The V gene is TRBV6-1, the J gene TRBJ1-4; no firm D call. Germline-derived CDR1 and CDR2 are MNHNS and SASEGT. V lost 4 bases to trimming and J lost 0 bases, with 12 bases between them. The CDR3 has 16 residues. CDR3 protein: CASSVPRIATNEKLFF. The CDR3 coding sequence is TGTGCCAGCAGTGTCCCTAGAATTGCAACTAATGAAAAACTGTTTTTT.

J is TRBJ2-7 and V is TRBV15, with D tentatively TRBD1 (6 bases). The CDR3 length is 16 residues. With 0 bases removed from V and 5 bases from J, the gap between germline ends came to 17 bases. Germline V CDR1 and CDR2: LNHNV, YYDKDF (reference sequence). The CDR3 DNA follows: TGTGCCACCAGCAGAGAGTACAGGGCTACTGGGGACGAGCAGTACTTC. Residues: CATSREYRATGDEQYF.

This chain links TRBV7-2 with TRBJ2-3; 15 bases map to TRBD2. V dropped 1 base and J dropped 0; count of bases not matched to a gene: 2. This CDR3 comprises 18 residues. In germline, CDR1 is SGHTA, CDR2 FQGNSA. The CDR3 region is CASSLGTSGGASTDTQYF. CDR3 sequence (DNA): TGTGCCAGCAGCTTAGGGACTAGCGGGGGGGCAAGCACAGATACGCAGTATTTT.